This TCR beta chain was sequenced during a study of OX40 agonist ivuxolimab in advanced cancers. Regarding the study in general: Ivuxolimab was an agonistic, fully human IgG2 monoclonal antibody directed against OX40 (CD134), a costimulatory receptor. Intravenous ivuxolimab was administered to patients every 2 weeks at six dose levels: 0.01, 0.1, 0.3, 1.5, 3 and 10 mg/kg. Of the roughly 52 dose-escalation patients, hepatocellular carcinoma was present in around 19, melanoma in approximately 15, renal cell carcinoma in 9 and head and neck cancer in 9. In the dose-escalation cohort, roughly 80% of patients were male, and the mean age was roughly 60 years, with a range of 23 to 79. Prior anti-PD-1, anti-PD-L1 or anti-CTLA-4 therapy was permitted, and checkpoint inhibitors had been received by about 37% of dose-escalation patients. Three dose-escalation patients achieved partial responses, one with hepatocellular carcinoma and two with cutaneous melanoma. Peripheral TCRbeta sequencing was intended to test whether TCR sequence diversity was altered and clonal T-cell expansion was caused by ivuxolimab. The paper describes the monotherapy dose-escalation part (N ≈ 52 patients) of the phase I trial of ivuxolimab. General conclusions and limits of the study: Partial responders in the 0.1-3.0 mg/kg groups had among the lowest normalized peripheral clonal expansion, especially among CD8+ T cells. Low levels of normalized T-cell clonal expansion were also seen in some patients who did not respond. After ivuxolimab, more expanded clones were found on average in CD8+ T cells than in CD4+ T cells. At doses of 0.1 to 3.0 mg/kg, clonal expansion of both CD4+ and CD8+ blood T cells was observed from baseline to week 6. Which antigens the clonally expanded peripheral T cells were specific for was not determined.

As to this clone: This clone's antigen is unknown. Qualities for individual bases were not recorded, and no much larger clone is one base off.

The trial excluded patients who had a history of autoimmune disease or who were on systemic immunosuppression. Peripheral blood for TCR sequencing was collected from all dose cohorts at baseline, on cycle 4 day 1, and on cycle 7 day 1. The samples were taken from a phase I, first-in-human, multicenter, open-label dose-escalation trial of ivuxolimab. Adults with locally advanced or metastatic melanoma, renal cell, hepatocellular, or head and neck squamous cell carcinoma were enrolled in the trial. Before TCR sequencing, CD4+ T cells and CD8+ T cells were sorted from peripheral blood as separate populations. From the cysteine up to the phenylalanine, the CDR3 has a length of 15 residues. The retained sequence is limited to the CDR3, 45 bases, with the frame set at the first base. The germline V gene encodes CDR1 LNHNV and CDR2 YYDKDF (reference sequence). V loses 2 bases of germline sequence and J loses 4 bases, and the interval between the two ends is 14 bases.

Genomic DNA was isolated from the sorted cells so that the TCRbeta CDR3 region could be sequenced. The immunoSEQ Assay was used for sequencing of TCRbeta CDR3 regions. TCRdb provides this immuneACCESS table in a form limited to in-frame rearrangements. Some clones are lacking; in checked studies, under half of them reflect an unresolved V gene, and why the rest are absent is not known. The sample contains 15,000 to 20,000 clones, 70% to 90% of them found a single time. 13% of the sample is held by the ten biggest clonotypes. The origin of this receptor is an adult with an advanced solid tumor such as melanoma, head and neck, liver or kidney cancer. The chain joins TRBV15 to TRBJ1-1, with the identity of the D gene unclear. The sequences come from CD4+ or CD8+ T cells sorted from blood, collected in a trial of the OX40 agonist ivuxolimab. The CDR3 region has the sequence CATSRNIEWSTEAFF. The base sequence is TGTGCCACCAGCAGAAATATTGAGTGGAGCACTGAAGCTTTCTTT.